This T cell receptor beta chain came from a study of T cell changes during pregnancy in multiple sclerosis. The data were produced by immunoSEQ multiplex PCR, yet TCRdb's version contains in-frame clones alone and is incomplete. The data show fewer than 60,000 clones, roughly 94% seen once. The CDR3 covers 14 residues. The V end lost 4 bases, the J end lost 2 bases, and 9 bases lay between the germline ends. Looked up from germline, CDR1 is SEHNR and CDR2 is FQNEAQ (reference sequence). This clonotype was sampled from a female donor with multiple sclerosis, enrolled in a pregnancy study. The chain couples TRBV7-9 to TRBJ1-5, with D possibly matching TRBD1 (6 bases). The material sequenced was CD8+ T cells from peripheral blood mononuclear cells, taken in the first trimester of pregnancy. The CDR3: CASSSPGGNQPQHF. The CDR3 DNA reads TGTGCCAGCAGCTCACCAGGGGGCAATCAGCCCCAGCATTTT. The complete variable domain, with remaining parts taken from reference TRBV7-9 and TRBJ1-5, reads DTGVSQNPRHKITKRGQNVTFRCDPISEHNRLYWYRQTLGQGPEFLTYFQNEAQLEKSRLLSDRFSAERPKGSFSTLEIQRTEQGDSAMYLCASSSPGGNQPQHFGDGTRLSIL.